This record concerns one T cell receptor (beta chain) sequence. Ages ranged from about 18 to 89 years, with residence in about two dozen US areas. Cohorts were based on clinical histories the participants reported. The study recruited exposed participants who had met a COVID-19 case within 2 weeks before entry. This sample was included in a study of blood T cell repertoires in COVID-19. Turning to the study itself: Sources were T cells, B-cell-depleted T cells, or PBMCs; the material itself was cDNA or gDNA.

CDR3 length: 12 residues. The germline CDR1 and CDR2 sequences are SGDLS and YYNGEE. V dropped 3 bases and J dropped 0 bases, with 3 bases sitting between them. Profiled with immunoSEQ multiplex PCR; TCRdb holds only in-frame clones, not every one. The data hold about 270,000 clones, with 80% to 95% observed a single time. The chain recombines TRBV9 with TRBJ2-5; D is unclear. The clonotype originates from a man in his forties or fifties who had been exposed to COVID-19. The source material was PBMCs or T cells enriched from blood (not recorded which). The CDR3 sequence: CASSAYQETQYF. CDR3 bases: TGTGCCAGCAGCGCATACCAAGAGACCCAGTACTTC. Complete variable domain (other parts from reference TRBV9 and TRBJ2-5): DSGVTQTPKHLITATGQRVTLRCSPRSGDLSVYWYQQSLDQGLQFLIQYYNGEERAKGNILERFSAQQFPDLHSELNLSSLELGDSALYFCASSAYQETQYFGPGTRLLVL.